A single sample is the source of the 15 T cell receptor beta chains below, sequenced in a study of molecular identifiers for immune sequencing clone quantification. TCRdb ran MiXCR on the PCR reads and lists one entry per CDR3 protein. Of 62,000 or so distinct CDR3 sequences listed, roughly 18% were seen once; the top ten hold about 1.5%. The sample comprised naive CD8+ T cells from blood, with Jurkat cell RNA spiked in. As to subset: FACS-sorted CD8+CD4-CCR7+CD45RA+ naive T cells. These receptors all come from a human donor in good health. Some libraries in this study had Jurkat cell RNA spiked in.

This clonotype was counted ten times or more. V and J are TRBV19 and TRBJ2-1, with TRBD2 identical over 7 bases. The germline CDR1 and CDR2 sequences are LNHDA and SQIVND (reference sequence). The CDR3 has 14 amino acids. V dropped 6 bases and J dropped 4; count of bases not matched to a gene: 6. CDR3 in DNA: TGTGCCAGTAGCACCGGGACTACGTACAATGAGCAGTTCTTC. It encodes CASSTGTTYNEQFF.

This rearrangement joins TRBV3-1 to TRBJ2-1; no clear D gene. The CDR3 is 17 residues long. V lost 4 bases and J 5 bases, leaving 21 bases between the germline ends. Germline CDR1 reads LGHDT; CDR2 reads YNNKEL (reference sequence). The CDR3 DNA follows: TGTGCCAGCAGCCTGGAATTACAGTACCCTTCCCACAATGAGCAGTTCTTC. Encoded protein: CASSLELQYPSHNEQFF.

A few counts support this clonotype. A clone one base away is much larger, so this may be a read error. This rearrangement joins TRBV6-5 to TRBJ2-3; possibly TRBD2 for D (5 bases). The CDR3 spans 13 residues. CDR1 and CDR2 from the germline V gene are MNHEY and SVGAGI. V lost 7 bases and J 9 bases, leaving 17 bases between the germline ends. This CDR3 reads CASMAVGLETQYF. In nucleotides, the CDR3 is TGTGCCAGCATGGCGGTTGGACTCGAGACGCAGTATTTT.

As regards this clonotype: Germline and junction disagree at one end, which may indicate a read error. The chain is built from TRBV2 and TRBJ2-7, with D unclear. CDR3 length: 12 residues. Germline V CDR1 and CDR2: SNHLY, FYNNEI. CDR3 loop: CASTGPLYEQHF. The CDR3 region has the DNA TGTGCCAGCACCGGTCCTCTCTACGAGCAGCACTTC.

Ten or more counts support this clonotype. The chain is built from TRBV29-1 and TRBJ1-1; no clear D gene. Germline CDR1 SQVTM, CDR2 ANQGSEA. The CDR3 runs 11 residues. Trimming shortened V by 4 bases and J by 5 bases, and 8 bases separated the two germline ends. The CDR3 DNA follows: TGCAGCGTTGTGTTGGGGACTGAAGCTTTCTTT. Translation: CSVVLGTEAFF.

On this clonotype itself: Being one base from a much bigger clone, this may be a read error. The chain links TRBV4-1 to TRBJ2-7; 13 positions match TRBD2. This CDR3 spans 15 amino acids. Germline lookup yields CDR1 MGHRA and CDR2 YSYEKL. The CDR3: CASSQTSGGDYEQCF. The CDR3 DNA is TGCGCCAGCAGCCAAACTAGCGGGGGGGACTACGAGCAGTGCTTC.

This clonotype was counted ten times or more. The V gene is TRBV7-9, the J gene TRBJ2-1; D is uncertain. CDR1 and CDR2 (germline): SEHNR, FQNEAQ (reference sequence). The CDR3 is made up of 16 amino acids. The V end was cut by 6 bases, the J end by 8 bases, with 23 bases between. This chain's CDR3 is CASSSRAPLKPYEQFF. CDR3 bases: TGTGCCAGCAGTTCTAGGGCCCCCCTTAAGCCCTATGAGCAGTTCTTC.

This clonotype was counted many times. The gene calls are TRBV30 and TRBJ2-2, with 11 positions matching TRBD2. This CDR3 spans 19 amino acids. Trimming removed 4 bases from V and 0 bases from J; junction bases left unmatched: 13. The germline CDR1 and CDR2 sequences are GTSNPN and SVGIG (reference sequence). The CDR3 protein is CAWTTLGLADYANTGELFF. The DNA of the CDR3 is TGTGCCTGGACCACCCTGGGACTAGCGGATTATGCGAACACCGGGGAGCTGTTTTTT.

This clonotype was found a few times. The chain carries TRBV27 and TRBJ2-2; 8 bases agree with TRBD2. The trim removed 0 bases at V and 7 bases at J, leaving 10 bases unmatched. Germline loops: CDR1 MNHEY, CDR2 SMNVEV (reference sequence). The CDR3 length is 17 residues. As DNA, the CDR3 is TGTGCCAGCAGTTTATCGAGCCCCCCCGGGACTAGCGGGGAGCTGTTTTTT. This encodes CASSLSSPPGTSGELFF.

This clonotype was counted at least ten times. This sequence joins TRBV9 and TRBJ2-1, with D unresolved. The CDR3 has 14 residues. In germline, CDR1 is SGDLS, CDR2 YYNGEE. V was shortened by 3 bases and J by 6 bases, with 13 bases between the two germline ends. CDR3 protein: CASSALRSPNEQFF. DNA of the CDR3: TGTGCCAGCAGCGCGCTTCGGTCCCCCAATGAGCAGTTCTTC.

The CDR3 region has the DNA TGTGCCAGCAGCCTAGGGAGGGGGACAGGGACCTACAATGAGCAGTTCTTC. The encoded protein is CASSLGRGTGTYNEQFF. The rearrangement uses TRBV7-8 and TRBJ2-1, with 9 bases fitting TRBD1. CDR1 is SGHVS, CDR2 FQNEAQ, per germline. V trimming: 5 bases; J trimming: 2 bases; junction bases outside the gene matches: 10. The CDR3 loop spans 17 amino acids. Complete variable domain (other parts from reference TRBV7-8 and TRBJ2-1): GAGVSQSPRYKVAKRGQDVALRCDPISGHVSLFWYQQALGQGPEFLTYFQNEAQLDKSGLPSDRFFAERPEGSVSTLKIQRTQQEDSAVYLCASSLGRGTGTYNEQFFGPGTRLTVL.

At least ten counts were recorded for this clonotype. This rearrangement joins TRBV7-9 to TRBJ2-3; TRBD1 aligns across 8 bases. The trim removed 3 bases at V and 4 bases at J, leaving 12 bases unmatched. CDR3 size: 17 residues. Looked up from germline, CDR1 is SEHNR and CDR2 is FQNEAQ (reference sequence). CDR3 nucleotides: TGTGCCAGCAGCTTCCCCCTGGACAGGGAAGTAGCAGATACGCAGTATTTT. This sequence encodes CASSFPLDREVADTQYF.

This clonotype has at least ten counts. The chain is built from TRBV7-9 and TRBJ2-2; D might be TRBD1 or TRBD2, each matching 5 bases. The CDR3 length is 15 residues. With 3 bases removed from V and 3 bases from J, the gap between germline ends came to 11 bases. CDR1 is SEHNR and CDR2 is FQNEAQ in the germline V gene (reference sequence). The CDR3 coding sequence is TGTGCCAGCAGCTTCCGGGACGGATACACCGGGGAGCTGTTTTTT. Residues: CASSFRDGYTGELFF.

This clonotype was seen many times. The chain uses TRBV5-5 and TRBJ2-7, with D tentatively TRBD2 (5 bases). The V end was cut by 0 bases, the J end by 3 bases, with 19 bases between. CDR3 size: 17 residues. In germline, CDR1 is SGHKS, CDR2 YYEKEE (reference sequence). The chain's CDR3 is CASSLAVGVNSYYEQYF. Here the CDR3 DNA reads TGTGCCAGCAGCTTGGCCGTCGGGGTGAACAGCTACTACGAGCAGTACTTC.

This clonotype has at least ten counts. The gene calls are TRBV5-1 and TRBJ2-7; D possibly corresponds to TRBD1 (6 bases). Germline values: CDR1 SGHRS, CDR2 YFSETQ. This CDR3 has 16 residues. V was pared by 4 bases and J by 4 bases, with 21 bases between. The CDR3 protein is CASSERQASPMYEQYF. CDR3 in DNA: TGCGCCAGCAGCGAACGACAGGCCTCCCCTATGTACGAGCAGTACTTC.